This TCR beta chain was sequenced during a study of blood T cell repertoires in COVID-19. Study background: The cDNA or gDNA used as material had been derived from T cells, B-cell-depleted T cells, or PBMCs.

The table came from immunoSEQ multiplex PCR; TCRdb's copy has only in-frame clones and leaves some out. The top ten hold 3.7% of the sample, which has 250,000 to 300,000 clones, approximately 90% seen once. The CDR3 spans 11 residues. The V end was cut by 4 bases, the J end by 6 bases, with 9 bases between. Looked up from germline, CDR1 is SQVTM and CDR2 is ANQGSEA. The receptor's source is a woman aged 40 to 50 with acute or convalescent COVID-19. Sequenced material: peripheral blood. The chain combines TRBV29-1 with TRBJ1-1, with D hard to call. This CDR3 is CSVVQEAEAFF. The CDR3 DNA sequence: TGCAGCGTTGTTCAGGAGGCTGAAGCTTTCTTT. Using reference TRBV29-1 and TRBJ1-1 for the parts outside the CDR3, the full variable domain is SAVISQKPSRDICQRGTSLTIQCQVDSQVTMMFWYRQQPGQSLTLIATANQGSEATYESGFVIDKFPISRPNLTFSTLTVSNMSPEDSSIYLCSVVQEAEAFFGQGTRLTVV.